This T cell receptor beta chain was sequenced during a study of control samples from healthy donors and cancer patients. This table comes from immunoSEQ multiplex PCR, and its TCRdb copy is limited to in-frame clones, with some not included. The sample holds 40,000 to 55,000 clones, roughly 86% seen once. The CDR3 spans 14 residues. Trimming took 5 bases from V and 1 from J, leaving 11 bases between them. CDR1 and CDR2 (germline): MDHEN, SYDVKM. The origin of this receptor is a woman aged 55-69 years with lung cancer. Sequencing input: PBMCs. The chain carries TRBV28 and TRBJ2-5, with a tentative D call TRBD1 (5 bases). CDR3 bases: TGTGCCAGCAGTGAAGACAGCCTCCAAGAGACCCAGTACTTC. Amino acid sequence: CASSEDSLQETQYF.